This TCR beta chain was documented in a study of T cell responses to AZD1222 COVID-19 vaccine. The V and J ends lost 6 bases and 5 bases respectively, with 8 bases between them. Per germline, CDR1 MNHEY and CDR2 SVGEGT. This CDR3 is built from 12 residues. This clone has a single count. Its target is not known. Data came from immunoSEQ multiplex PCR; TCRdb stores just in-frame clones and leaves some out. The sample carries approximately 150,000 clones, around nine tenths recorded once. Study-level results: Every sample of the repertoires postdated the peak T cell response. Following two doses of AZD1222, Spike-specific TCR breadth and depth rose. Females outnumbered males among donors, who were mostly white British; clonal diversity was possibly underestimated.

The sample in question was peripheral blood, obtained on day 0 of AZD1222 vaccination. The rearrangement joins TRBV6-2 or TRBV6-3 to TRBJ1-5, with D unresolved. The receptor was isolated from an adult in good health. The CDR3: CASSFSYQPQHF. CDR3 in DNA: TGTGCCAGCAGCTTCTCGTATCAGCCCCAGCATTTT.